The clone carrying this T cell receptor (beta chain) is medium-sized. Its antigen remains unidentified. The sample belongs to a study of OX40 agonist ivuxolimab in advanced cancers. Study-wide findings and caveats: At 0.1 to 3.0 mg/kg, clonal expansion of CD4+ and CD8+ blood T cells had occurred by week 6.

The CDR3 spans 14 residues. Measured with immunoSEQ multiplex PCR; TCRdb has only the in-frame clones, and not every one. In the table there are 62,000 or so clones, around four fifths of which are singletons. The chain employs TRBV21-1 and TRBJ1-5. TRBV21-1 is a documented pseudogene. The sample here was CD4+ or CD8+ T cells sorted from blood, taken in a trial of the OX40 agonist ivuxolimab. The clonotype originates from an adult with an advanced solid tumor such as melanoma, head and neck, liver or kidney cancer. CDR3 DNA sequence: TGTGCCAGCAGCCCCTTGGGGGGCCCTCAGCCCCAGCATTTT. Translated, it gives CASSPLGGPQPQHF.